This T cell receptor (beta chain) is drawn from a study of post-analysis software for immune sequencing data. Study-wide background: There were relapsing-remitting, secondary progressive and progressive-relapsing multiple sclerosis among the disease courses included. General study results and limits: Samples sharing a preparation batch grouped tightly together when assessed by F measure. Significantly lower normalized Chao1 diversity was found in patients with multiple sclerosis relative to controls. Controls showed lower frequencies than patients for 5 or 6 TRBV segments, and TRBV5-6, TRBV5-1 and TRBV20-1 were among these.

This clonotype occurred a few times. The antigen is undetermined. Germline CDR1 and CDR2: ENHRY and SYGVKD. V gave up 3 bases and J gave up 0 bases, with 9 bases separating them. This CDR3 is built from 15 residues. Included in the TCR beta cDNA libraries were unique molecular identifiers. Researchers reported 400,000 to 550,000 cDNA molecules coming from roughly 0.93 to 9.6 million T cells. TCRdb independently ran MiXCR on the PCR reads; one entry per CDR3 protein. The repertoire has about 430,000 distinct CDR3 sequences, approximately 39% of them found once; the top ten carry about 7.6%. The TCR was taken from a girl aged 2 to 9 with multiple sclerosis. Sequencing used blood. The V and J genes are TRBV10-3 and TRBJ2-4; no definite D call. The CDR3 DNA reads as TGTGCCATCAGTGATGCGAGTCTAGCCAAAAACATTCAGTACTTC. This translates into CAISDASLAKNIQYF.